This T cell receptor beta chain was captured by sequencing in a study of blood T cell repertoires in COVID-19. The CDR3 totals 15 residues. J was trimmed by 2 bases and V by 5 bases; bases with no gene match: 2. CDR1 and CDR2 from the germline V gene are SGHVS and FQNEAQ. TCRdb keeps only in-frame clones here, not all; method: immunoSEQ multiplex PCR. This table has 200,000 to 300,000 clones, about 87% appearing once. Seattle's cohort entered during active infection and was followed longitudinally. This receptor was identified in a woman aged 55-70 years with COVID-19, enrolled during active disease. The sequencing sample was made of peripheral blood. The chain recombines TRBV7-8 with TRBJ2-1; the match to TRBD2 covers 11 bases. The CDR3 is CASSGGLAAYNEQFF. The CDR3 coding sequence is TGTGCCAGCAGCGGGGGACTAGCGGCCTACAATGAGCAGTTCTTC. Combining the CDR3 with reference TRBV7-8 and TRBJ2-1 gives the whole variable domain GAGVSQSPRYKVAKRGQDVALRCDPISGHVSLFWYQQALGQGPEFLTYFQNEAQLDKSGLPSDRFFAERPEGSVSTLKIQRTQQEDSAVYLCASSGGLAAYNEQFFGPGTRLTVL.